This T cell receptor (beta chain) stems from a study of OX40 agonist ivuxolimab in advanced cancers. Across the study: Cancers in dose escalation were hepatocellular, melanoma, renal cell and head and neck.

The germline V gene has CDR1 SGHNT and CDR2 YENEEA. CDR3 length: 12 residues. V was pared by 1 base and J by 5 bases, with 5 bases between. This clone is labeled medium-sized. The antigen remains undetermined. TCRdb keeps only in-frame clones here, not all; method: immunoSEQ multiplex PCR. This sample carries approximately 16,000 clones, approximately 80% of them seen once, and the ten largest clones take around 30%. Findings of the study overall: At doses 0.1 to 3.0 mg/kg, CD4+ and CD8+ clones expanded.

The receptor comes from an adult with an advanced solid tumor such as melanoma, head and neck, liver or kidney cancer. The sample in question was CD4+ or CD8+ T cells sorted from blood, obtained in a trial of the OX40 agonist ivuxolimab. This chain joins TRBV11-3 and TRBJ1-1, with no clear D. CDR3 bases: TGTGCCAGCAGCTTAGGCCCGACTGAAGCTTTCTTT. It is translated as CASSLGPTEAFF.